Reported below is one TCR beta chain. Its antigen is not identified. Generated by immunoSEQ multiplex PCR, the TCRdb table keeps only in-frame clones and is missing some. This sample has over 40,000 clones, with 65% to 85% found just once. This entry is derived from a study of T cell responses to AZD1222 COVID-19 vaccine. Study-level information: Pooling of second doses given at about 4 or about 12 weeks was done.

Findings of the study overall: Spike-specific TCR breadth and depth rose after two AZD1222 doses.

The V and J ends lost 0 bases and 3 bases respectively, with 9 bases between them. Germline V gene data show CDR1 as SGHTA and CDR2 as FQGNSA. The CDR3 is 14 amino acids. This sequence was found in an adult in good health. V usage is TRBV7-2 and J usage is TRBJ2-7; no firm D call. The material was peripheral blood, obtained on day 0 of AZD1222 vaccination. DNA of the CDR3: TGTGCCAGCAGCTTAGCCATTCACAGCTACGAGCAGTACTTC. Its translation is CASSLAIHSYEQYF.